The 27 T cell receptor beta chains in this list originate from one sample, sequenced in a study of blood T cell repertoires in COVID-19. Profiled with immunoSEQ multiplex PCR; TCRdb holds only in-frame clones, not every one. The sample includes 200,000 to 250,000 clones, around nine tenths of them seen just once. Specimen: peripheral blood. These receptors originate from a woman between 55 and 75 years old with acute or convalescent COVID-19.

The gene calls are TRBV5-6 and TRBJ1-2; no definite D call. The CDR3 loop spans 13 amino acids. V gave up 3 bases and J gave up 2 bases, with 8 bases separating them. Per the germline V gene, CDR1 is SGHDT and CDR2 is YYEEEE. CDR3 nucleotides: TGTGCCAGCAGCTCGAGGGAAAACTATGGCTACACCTTC. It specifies CASSSRENYGYTF.

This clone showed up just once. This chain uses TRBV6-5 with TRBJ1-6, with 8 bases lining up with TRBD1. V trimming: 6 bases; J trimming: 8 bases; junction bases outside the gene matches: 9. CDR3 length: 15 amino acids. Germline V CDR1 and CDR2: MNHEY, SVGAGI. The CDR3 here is CASRPDRAFDSPLHF. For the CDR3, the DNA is TGTGCCAGCAGGCCGGACAGGGCCTTTGATTCACCCCTCCACTTT.

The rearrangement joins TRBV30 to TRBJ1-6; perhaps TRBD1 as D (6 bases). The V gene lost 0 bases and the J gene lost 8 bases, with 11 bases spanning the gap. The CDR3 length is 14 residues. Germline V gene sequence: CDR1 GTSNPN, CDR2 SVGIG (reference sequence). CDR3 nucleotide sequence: TGTGCCTGGAGTGTGGGGACACCGGATTCACCCCTCCACTTT. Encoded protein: CAWSVGTPDSPLHF.

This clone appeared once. The DNA for the CDR3 is TGTGCCAGCACGACGAAGGGGGCCTCCTTTGATGGCTACACCTTC. Encoded protein: CASTTKGASFDGYTF. This sequence joins TRBV27 and TRBJ1-2; TRBD1 agrees at 7 bases. The V segment lost 7 bases and the J segment 6 bases; nucleotides outside the gene matches: 14. CDR3 length: 15 residues. The germline V gene has CDR1 MNHEY and CDR2 SMNVEV (reference sequence).

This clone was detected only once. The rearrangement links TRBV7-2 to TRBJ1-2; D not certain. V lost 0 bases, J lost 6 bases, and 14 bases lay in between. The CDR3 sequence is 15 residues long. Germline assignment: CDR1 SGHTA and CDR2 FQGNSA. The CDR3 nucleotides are TGTGCCAGCAGCTTAGCACTAGATGGAAGGGATGGCTACACCTTC. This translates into CASSLALDGRDGYTF. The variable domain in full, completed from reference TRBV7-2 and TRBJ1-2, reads GAGVSQSPSNKVTEKGKDVELRCDPISGHTALYWYRQSLGQGLEFLIYFQGNSAPDKSGLPSDRFSAERTGGSVSTLTIQRTQQEDSAVYLCASSLALDGRDGYTFGSGTRLTVV.

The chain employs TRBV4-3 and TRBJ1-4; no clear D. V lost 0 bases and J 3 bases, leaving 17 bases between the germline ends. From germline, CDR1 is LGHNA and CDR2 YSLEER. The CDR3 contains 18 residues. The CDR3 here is CASSQDRRSLGSNEKLFF. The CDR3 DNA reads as TGCGCCAGCAGCCAAGATCGAAGGAGTTTAGGTTCTAATGAAAAACTGTTTTTT.

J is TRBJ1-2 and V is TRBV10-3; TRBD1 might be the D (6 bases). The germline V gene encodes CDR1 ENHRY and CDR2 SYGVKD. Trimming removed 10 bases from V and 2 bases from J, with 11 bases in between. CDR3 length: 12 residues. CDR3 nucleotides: TGTGCCACAAACAGGGAGAACTATGGCTACACCTTC. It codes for CATNRENYGYTF.

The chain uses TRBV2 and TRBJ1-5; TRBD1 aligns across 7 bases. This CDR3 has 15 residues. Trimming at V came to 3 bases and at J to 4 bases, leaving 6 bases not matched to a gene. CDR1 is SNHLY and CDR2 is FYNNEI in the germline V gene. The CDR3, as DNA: TGTGCCAGCAGTGAGCGGACAGGCTTAAATCAGCCCCAGCATTTT. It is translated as CASSERTGLNQPQHF. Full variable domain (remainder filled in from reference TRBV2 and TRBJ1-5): EPEVTQTPSHQVTQMGQEVILRCVPISNHLYFYWYRQILGQKVEFLVSFYNNEISEKSEIFDDQFSVERPDGSNFTLKIRSTKLEDSAMYFCASSERTGLNQPQHFGDGTRLSIL.

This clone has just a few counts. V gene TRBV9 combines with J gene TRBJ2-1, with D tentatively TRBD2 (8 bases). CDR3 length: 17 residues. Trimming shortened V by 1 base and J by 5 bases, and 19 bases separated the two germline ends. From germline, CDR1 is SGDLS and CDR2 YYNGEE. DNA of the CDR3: TGTGCCAGCAGCGTATCCGCGGGGGGACAGCGGAACAATGAGCAGTTCTTC. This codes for CASSVSAGGQRNNEQFF.

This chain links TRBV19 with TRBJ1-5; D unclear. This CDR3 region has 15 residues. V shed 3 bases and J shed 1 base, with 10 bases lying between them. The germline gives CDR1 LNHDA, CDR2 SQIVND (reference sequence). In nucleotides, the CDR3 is TGTGCCAGTAGTATTCCCGGAGGGAGCAATCAGCCCCAGCATTTT. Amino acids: CASSIPGGSNQPQHF.

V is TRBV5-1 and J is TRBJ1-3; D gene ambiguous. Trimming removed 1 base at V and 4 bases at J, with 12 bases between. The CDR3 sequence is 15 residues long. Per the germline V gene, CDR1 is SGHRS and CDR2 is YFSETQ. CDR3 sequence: CASSLNHRGGNTIYF. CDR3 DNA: TGCGCCAGCAGCTTGAACCACCGAGGAGGAAACACCATATATTTT.

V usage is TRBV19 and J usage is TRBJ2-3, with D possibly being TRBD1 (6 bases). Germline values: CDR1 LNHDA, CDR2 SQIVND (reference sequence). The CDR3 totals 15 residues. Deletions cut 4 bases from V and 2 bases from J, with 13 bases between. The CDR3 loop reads CASSTSGTNTDTQYF. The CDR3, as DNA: TGTGCCAGTAGTACCTCCGGGACAAACACAGATACGCAGTATTTT.

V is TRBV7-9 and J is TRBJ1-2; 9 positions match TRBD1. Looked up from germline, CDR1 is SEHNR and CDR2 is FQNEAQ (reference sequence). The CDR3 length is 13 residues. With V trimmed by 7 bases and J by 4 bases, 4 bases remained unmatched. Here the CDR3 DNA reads TGTGCCAGCAACACAGGGGGCTTCTATGGCTACACCTTC. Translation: CASNTGGFYGYTF.

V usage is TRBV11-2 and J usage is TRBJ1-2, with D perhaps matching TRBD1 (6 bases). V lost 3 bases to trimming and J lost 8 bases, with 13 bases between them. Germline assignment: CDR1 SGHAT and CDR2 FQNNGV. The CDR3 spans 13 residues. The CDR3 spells CASSFTGLRGYTF. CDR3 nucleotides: TGTGCCAGCAGCTTCACAGGGTTGAGGGGCTACACCTTC.

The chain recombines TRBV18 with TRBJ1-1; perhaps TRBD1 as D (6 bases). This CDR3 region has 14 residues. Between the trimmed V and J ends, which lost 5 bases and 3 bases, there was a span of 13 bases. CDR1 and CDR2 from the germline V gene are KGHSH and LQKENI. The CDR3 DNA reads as TGTGCCAGCTCATCTCGACAGGCGGACACTGAAGCTTTCTTT. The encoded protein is CASSSRQADTEAFF.

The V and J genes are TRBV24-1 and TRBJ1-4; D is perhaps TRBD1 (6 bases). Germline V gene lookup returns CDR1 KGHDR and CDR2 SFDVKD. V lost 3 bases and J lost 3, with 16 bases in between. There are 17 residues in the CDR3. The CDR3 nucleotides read TGTGCCACCAGTGATATTAGTTTCAGGGGTGCTAATGAAAAACTGTTTTTT. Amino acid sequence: CATSDISFRGANEKLFF.

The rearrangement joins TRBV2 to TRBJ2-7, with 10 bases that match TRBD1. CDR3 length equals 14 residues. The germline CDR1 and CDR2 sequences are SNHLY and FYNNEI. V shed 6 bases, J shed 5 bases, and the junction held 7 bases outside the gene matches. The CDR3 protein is CASSHGTGEDEQYF. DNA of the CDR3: TGTGCCAGCAGCCATGGGACAGGGGAGGACGAGCAGTACTTC.

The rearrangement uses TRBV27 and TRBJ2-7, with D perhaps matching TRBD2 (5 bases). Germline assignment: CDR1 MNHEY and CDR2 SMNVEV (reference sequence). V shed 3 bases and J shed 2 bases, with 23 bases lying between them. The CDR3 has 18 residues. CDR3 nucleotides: TGTGCCAGCAGTTTTTTTCCCCGTGCTCATCGGGATACCTACGAGCAGTACTTC. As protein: CASSFFPRAHRDTYEQYF.

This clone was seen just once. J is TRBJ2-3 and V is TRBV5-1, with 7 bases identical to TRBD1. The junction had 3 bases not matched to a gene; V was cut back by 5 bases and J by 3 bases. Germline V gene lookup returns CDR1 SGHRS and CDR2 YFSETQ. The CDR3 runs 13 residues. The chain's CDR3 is CASRPGQTDTQYF. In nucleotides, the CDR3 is TGCGCCAGCAGACCGGGACAGACAGATACGCAGTATTTT.

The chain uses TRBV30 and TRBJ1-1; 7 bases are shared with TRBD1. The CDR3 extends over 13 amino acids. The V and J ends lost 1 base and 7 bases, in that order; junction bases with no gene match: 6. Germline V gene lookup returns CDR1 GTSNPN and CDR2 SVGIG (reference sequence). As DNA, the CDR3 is TGTGCCTGGAGTGCCGACAGGGTGGGTGAAGCTTTCTTT. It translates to CAWSADRVGEAFF.

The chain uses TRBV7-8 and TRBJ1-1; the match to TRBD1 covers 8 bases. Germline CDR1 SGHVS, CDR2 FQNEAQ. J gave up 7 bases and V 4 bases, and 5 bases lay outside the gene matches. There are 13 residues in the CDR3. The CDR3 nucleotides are TGTGCCAGCAGCTCGACAGGGGCCGGTGAAGCTTTCTTT. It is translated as CASSSTGAGEAFF.

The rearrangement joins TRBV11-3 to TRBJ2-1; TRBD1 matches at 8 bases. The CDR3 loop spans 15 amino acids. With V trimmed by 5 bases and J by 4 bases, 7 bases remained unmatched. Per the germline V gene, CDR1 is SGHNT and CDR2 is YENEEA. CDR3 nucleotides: TGTGCCAGCAGCCCCGGGAGACAGGGGTACAATGAGCAGTTCTTC. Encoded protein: CASSPGRQGYNEQFF.

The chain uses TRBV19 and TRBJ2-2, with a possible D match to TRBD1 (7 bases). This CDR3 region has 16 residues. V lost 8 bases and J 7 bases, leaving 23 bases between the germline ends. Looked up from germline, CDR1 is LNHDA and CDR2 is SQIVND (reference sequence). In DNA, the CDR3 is TGTGCCAGTTTACCAACGCGGGACAGTCCCTTCGGGGAGCTGTTTTTT. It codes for CASLPTRDSPFGELFF.

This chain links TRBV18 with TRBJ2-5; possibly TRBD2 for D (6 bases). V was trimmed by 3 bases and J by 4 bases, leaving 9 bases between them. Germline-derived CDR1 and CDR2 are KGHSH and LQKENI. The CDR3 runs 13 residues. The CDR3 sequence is CASSPGLSETQYF. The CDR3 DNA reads TGTGCCAGCTCACCGGGACTGTCAGAGACCCAGTACTTC.

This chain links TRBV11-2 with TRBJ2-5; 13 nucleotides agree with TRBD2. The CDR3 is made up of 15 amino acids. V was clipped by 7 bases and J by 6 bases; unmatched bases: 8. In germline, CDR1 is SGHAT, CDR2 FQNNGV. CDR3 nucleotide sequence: TGTGCCAGCACCCCCGGACTAGCGGGGGTTAAGACCCAGTACTTC. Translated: CASTPGLAGVKTQYF.

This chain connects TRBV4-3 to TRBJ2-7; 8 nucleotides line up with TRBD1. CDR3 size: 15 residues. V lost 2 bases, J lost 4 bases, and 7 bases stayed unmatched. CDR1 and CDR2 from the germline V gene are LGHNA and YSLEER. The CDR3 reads CASSQRTGPEYEQYF. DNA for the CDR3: TGCGCCAGCAGCCAAAGGACAGGGCCCGAGTACGAGCAGTACTTC.

CDR3 residues: CASRIGTVDNEKLFF. The DNA of the CDR3 is TGTGCCAGCAGAATAGGGACAGTTGATAATGAAAAACTGTTTTTT. The V gene is TRBV5-6, the J gene TRBJ1-4, with TRBD1 matching 7 bases. V lost 5 bases and J lost 4; bases outside the gene matches: 8. CDR1 and CDR2 from the germline V gene are SGHDT and YYEEEE. The CDR3 runs 15 residues.